This T cell receptor (beta chain) is drawn from a study of blood T cell repertoires in COVID-19. The data were produced by immunoSEQ multiplex PCR, yet TCRdb's version contains in-frame clones alone and is incomplete. The top ten clones hold about 9.4% of a sample with 100,000 to 150,000 clones, 88% of them seen once. This CDR3 is 13 amino acids long. The V and J ends lost 1 base and 10 bases, in that order; junction bases with no gene match: 6. Germline V gene data show CDR1 as SNHLY and CDR2 as FYNNEI. The V and J genes are TRBV2 and TRBJ1-1, with 7 bases aligning to TRBD1. Sequencing input: peripheral blood. The receptor comes from a man aged 45-60 years with acute or convalescent COVID-19. The CDR3 loop is CASSEEGGSLAFF. In DNA form, the CDR3 reads TGTGCCAGCAGTGAAGAAGGGGGCTCCCTAGCTTTCTTT.